Below, 10 T cell receptor beta chains from the same sample are listed, as sequenced in a study of a mutant IDH1 vaccine in newly diagnosed glioma. Time point given: week 11, during vaccination. Vaccinated patients received 300 ug of mutant IDH1 20-mer peptide per dose, with topical imiquimod. These TCRs' antigens remain unknown. TCRdb's table, derived via immunoSEQ multiplex PCR, lists solely in-frame clones and lacks some. The table records about 110,000 clones, approximately 87% of them present only once. Source: PBMCs, taken from a glioma patient whose treatment included an IDH1 peptide vaccine. These receptors were collected from a woman in her forties or fifties with glioma.

The gene calls are TRBV10-3 and TRBJ2-3; 10 bases are a match to TRBD2. This CDR3 is 16 amino acids long. The trim removed 5 bases at V and 2 bases at J, leaving 7 bases unmatched. The germline gives CDR1 ENHRY, CDR2 SYGVKD. The CDR3 DNA is TGTGCCATCAGTTCGTTAGCGGGAGGACCCACAGATACGCAGTATTTT. This gives the protein CAISSLAGGPTDTQYF.

The chain carries TRBV27 and TRBJ2-7, with D perhaps TRBD1 (6 bases). V dropped 5 bases and J dropped 5 bases, with 13 bases sitting between them. Germline V gene lookup returns CDR1 MNHEY and CDR2 SMNVEV (reference sequence). The CDR3 runs 13 residues. The CDR3 is CASSGWTENEQYF. DNA for the CDR3: TGTGCCAGCAGTGGATGGACAGAAAACGAGCAGTACTTC.

The chain uses TRBV7-9 and TRBJ2-1, with 7 bases matching TRBD2. Germline CDR1 SEHNR, CDR2 FQNEAQ (reference sequence). CDR3 length: 12 residues. V dropped 2 bases and J dropped 10; count of bases not matched to a gene: 2. The CDR3 DNA follows: TGTGCCAGCAGCTTATTGGGACTAGAGCAGTTCTTC. This translates into CASSLLGLEQFF. Full variable domain (outside the CDR3, taken from reference TRBV7-9 and TRBJ2-1): DTGVSQNPRHKITKRGQNVTFRCDPISEHNRLYWYRQTLGQGPEFLTYFQNEAQLEKSRLLSDRFSAERPKGSFSTLEIQRTEQGDSAMYLCASSLLGLEQFFGPGTRLTVL.

The rearrangement links TRBV11-1 to TRBJ2-7, with TRBD2 as a possible D gene (6 bases). The length of the CDR3 is 14 residues. Germline V gene lookup returns CDR1 SGHAT and CDR2 FQDESV (reference sequence). V lost 5 bases and J 2 bases, leaving 13 bases between the germline ends. CDR3 in DNA: TGTGCCAGCAGCCCATACGGGAGTACCTACGAGCAGTACTTC. It encodes CASSPYGSTYEQYF.

The CDR3 loop is CASSDPVAPYSNQPQHF. In DNA, the CDR3 is TGTGCCAGCAGTGACCCCGTGGCACCTTATAGCAATCAGCCCCAGCATTTT. The chain couples TRBV6-1 to TRBJ1-5; unclear D gene. The CDR3 spans 17 residues. Trimming stripped 3 bases from V and 0 bases from J, with 15 bases between. Germline values: CDR1 MNHNS, CDR2 SASEGT.

The rearrangement links TRBV5-4 to TRBJ1-1; D possibly corresponds to TRBD1 (5 bases). The V end lost 0 bases, the J end lost 1 base, and 13 bases lay between the germline ends. Germline CDR1 is SGHNT and CDR2 is YYREEE (reference sequence). The CDR3 length is 16 residues. The CDR3 nucleotides are TGTGCCAGCAGCTTGGCTTGGGGCGAAGGGAACACTGAAGCTTTCTTT. Encoded protein: CASSLAWGEGNTEAFF.

This clone was seen once. V usage is TRBV27 and J usage is TRBJ2-7; 11 bases agree with TRBD1. The length of the CDR3 is 13 residues. The germline gives CDR1 MNHEY, CDR2 SMNVEV (reference sequence). The ends lost 4 bases at V and 7 bases at J; junction bases unmatched: 3. The CDR3 protein is CASSYGQGAEQYF. DNA for the CDR3: TGTGCCAGCAGTTACGGACAGGGGGCGGAGCAGTACTTC.

This chain connects TRBV30 to TRBJ2-5; TRBD2 might be the D (6 bases). V lost 4 bases and J 2 bases, leaving 11 bases between the germline ends. Germline CDR1 is GTSNPN and CDR2 is SVGIG (reference sequence). This CDR3 contains 13 residues. This chain's CDR3 is CAWISGDQETQYF. CDR3 sequence (DNA): TGTGCCTGGATTAGCGGAGATCAAGAGACCCAGTACTTC. The whole variable domain, filled in from reference TRBV30 and TRBJ2-5, reads SQTIHQWPATLVQPVGSPLSLECTVEGTSNPNLYWYRQAAGRGLQLLFYSVGIGQISSEVPQNLSASRPQDRQFILSSKKLLLSDSGFYLCAWISGDQETQYFGPGTRLLVL.

This sequence joins TRBV5-1 and TRBJ2-1; D possibly corresponds to TRBD1 (6 bases). The CDR3 has 16 amino acids. Trimming removed 7 bases from V and 7 bases from J, with 24 bases in between. CDR1 and CDR2 (germline): SGHRS, YFSETQ. CDR3 region: CASVLGSEGGRNEQFF. The CDR3 nucleotides are TGCGCCAGCGTACTAGGGTCGGAAGGGGGTCGGAATGAGCAGTTCTTC. The full variable domain, in which reference TRBV5-1 and TRBJ2-1 provide the parts outside the CDR3, is KAGVTQTPRYLIKTRGQQVTLSCSPISGHRSVSWYQQTPGQGLQFLFEYFSETQRNKGNFPGRFSGRQFSNSRSEMNVSTLELGDSALYLCASVLGSEGGRNEQFFGPGTRLTVL.

CDR3 nucleotide sequence: TGTGCCAGCAGCAAAGCAGAGAATTCACCCCTCCACTTT. Translation gives CASSKAENSPLHF. This chain uses TRBV21-1 with TRBJ1-6. TRBV21-1 is listed as a pseudogene. The CDR3 loop spans 13 amino acids.